This record covers a single T cell receptor (beta chain). Its antigen remains unknown. These data originate in a study of OX40 agonist ivuxolimab in advanced cancers. In the study overall: Every 2 weeks, ivuxolimab was infused into the patients intravenously at between 0.01 and 10 mg/kg. Patients in dose escalation had liver, melanoma, kidney or head and neck cancers. The study, taken as a whole, reports: Expanded peripheral T cell antigen specificity was not determined. Among patients with partial responses at 0.1-3.0 mg/kg, clonal expansion was among the lowest.

CDR3 length: 17 residues. The germline V gene encodes CDR1 SGHNT and CDR2 YYREEE (reference sequence). V lost 4 bases to trimming and J lost 3 bases, with 19 bases between them. This table comes from immunoSEQ multiplex PCR, and its TCRdb copy is limited to in-frame clones, with some not included. The sample records 50,000 to 65,000 clones, 80% to 90% being singletons. This specimen was CD4+ or CD8+ T cells sorted from blood, taken in a trial of the OX40 agonist ivuxolimab. This TCR derives from an adult with an advanced solid tumor such as melanoma, head and neck, liver or kidney cancer. V is TRBV5-4 and J is TRBJ1-4, with D uncertain. CDR3: CASSPSGLTNPNEKLFF. CDR3 bases: TGTGCCAGCAGCCCTTCGGGCCTGACCAACCCTAATGAAAAACTGTTTTTT.